These 8 T cell receptor beta chains share one sample of origin, sequenced in a study of graft-versus-host responses after intestinal transplantation. Repertoires were generated with immunoSEQ multiplex PCR, while TCRdb's copy carries only in-frame clones and drops some. Seen here are about 97,000 clones, 75% to 95% observed once, and the top ten hold about 16%. Here the sequenced sample was PBMCs, taken roughly 450 days after intestinal transplant. All receptors derive from a human patient who received an intestinal transplant, so some T cells may come from the graft donor.

The rearrangement links TRBV9 to TRBJ2-5; 8 positions match TRBD2. Germline lookup yields CDR1 SGDLS and CDR2 YYNGEE. This CDR3 has 17 residues. After removal of 0 bases from V and 5 bases from J, the junction contained 12 bases not matched to a gene. The CDR3 DNA reads TGTGCCAGCAGCGTAGAGGGAAGCGGGGGCTACAGGGAGACCCAGTACTTC. It yields the protein CASSVEGSGGYRETQYF. The whole variable domain, remainder taken from reference TRBV9 and TRBJ2-5, is DSGVTQTPKHLITATGQRVTLRCSPRSGDLSVYWYQQSLDQGLQFLIQYYNGEERAKGNILERFSAQQFPDLHSELNLSSLELGDSALYFCASSVEGSGGYRETQYFGPGTRLLVL.

The chain has TRBV2 and TRBJ1-1; TRBD1 matches at 8 bases. The CDR3 has 15 residues. V was clipped by 6 bases and J by 5 bases; unmatched bases: 11. Germline lookup yields CDR1 SNHLY and CDR2 FYNNEI. The CDR3 protein is CASRAPDREGTEAFF. The CDR3 region has the DNA TGTGCCAGCAGAGCCCCGGACAGGGAGGGGACTGAAGCTTTCTTT.

This clone is a singleton in its sample. J is TRBJ1-3 and V is TRBV2, with D unresolved. CDR3 length: 14 amino acids. Germline V gene data show CDR1 as SNHLY and CDR2 as FYNNEI. V dropped 6 bases and J dropped 3 bases, with 12 bases sitting between them. The CDR3 protein is CASRADNFGNTIYF. CDR3 bases: TGTGCCAGCAGAGCAGATAATTTTGGAAACACCATATATTTT.

V and J are TRBV4-1 and TRBJ2-3, with D hard to call. This CDR3 has 13 residues. From germline, CDR1 is MGHRA and CDR2 YSYEKL. V was trimmed by 6 bases and J by 0 bases, leaving 7 bases between them. The CDR3 loop is CASSLESTDTQYF. In DNA, the CDR3 is TGCGCCAGCAGTCTTGAGAGCACAGATACGCAGTATTTT.

The rearrangement joins TRBV6-5 to TRBJ1-5, with 8 bases aligning to TRBD1. Germline V gene data show CDR1 as MNHEY and CDR2 as SVGAGI. The CDR3 sequence is 13 residues long. After removal of 6 bases from V and 2 bases from J, the junction contained 0 bases not matched to a gene. The CDR3 region is CASRTGGNQPQHF. DNA of the CDR3: TGTGCCAGCAGGACAGGGGGCAATCAGCCCCAGCATTTT.

The chain has TRBV7-8 and TRBJ2-1; 7 bases map to TRBD2. The CDR3 has 13 amino acids. After removal of 2 bases from V and 8 bases from J, the junction contained 3 bases not matched to a gene. CDR1 SGHVS and CDR2 FQNEAQ come from the germline V gene. Written as DNA, the CDR3 is TGTGCCAGCAGCTTAAGGGGAGGGCATGAGCAGTTCTTC. It yields the protein CASSLRGGHEQFF.

The chain joins TRBV12-5 to TRBJ2-7, with TRBD1 identical over 9 bases. V lost 2 bases to trimming and J lost 2 bases; unmatched junction nucleotides: 10. CDR1 and CDR2 from the germline V gene are LGHNT and FRNRAP. CDR3 length: 17 residues. In DNA, the CDR3 is TGTGCTAGTGGTTTGTCCACAGGGGGCTTCACAACCTACGAGCAGTACTTC. It specifies CASGLSTGGFTTYEQYF.

The J gene is TRBJ2-7, the V gene TRBV4-1; possible D gene TRBD2, 6 bases. From germline, CDR1 is MGHRA and CDR2 YSYEKL. The CDR3 length is 13 residues. V lost 0 bases and J lost 9, with 12 bases in between. The CDR3 sequence is CASSQEVGRRQYF. Written as DNA, the CDR3 is TGCGCCAGCAGCCAAGAGGTAGGGAGGAGGCAGTACTTC.